Listed here are 7 T cell receptor beta chains from one sample, sequenced in a study of regulatory T cells in long-lasting Graves disease. Time point of the sample: newly diagnosed GD, antithyroid drugs for less than 3 months. RNA extracted from PBMCs served as the sequencing template. Both iRepertoire HTBI primers and Arm-PCR of CDR3 regions were used to build the TCR beta libraries. TCRdb fed the multiplex PCR reads into MiXCR, producing one record per CDR3 protein. The sample holds 250,000 to 400,000 distinct CDR3 sequences; over 15% are singletons and the top ten take roughly 40%. This specimen was peripheral blood mononuclear cells (PBMCs), taken at new diagnosis, from a patient treated with antithyroid drugs. The source of these receptors is a female donor with Graves disease.

The chain joins TRBV2 to TRBJ2-5, with 8 bases matching TRBD2. The V gene end was trimmed by 3 bases and the J gene end by 5 bases; junction bases not matched to a gene: 11. This CDR3 has 16 residues. Germline V gives CDR1 SNHLY, CDR2 FYNNEI. The DNA of the CDR3 is TGTGCCAGCAGTGAGTTGGCCGGGAGGGCCGGGGAGACCCAGTACTTC. Translating gives CASSELAGRAGETQYF.

This clonotype was seen ten or more times. V and J are TRBV19 and TRBJ2-7; TRBD2 aligns across 7 bases. Trimming at V came to 5 bases and at J to 3 bases, leaving 10 bases not matched to a gene. Germline loops: CDR1 LNHDA, CDR2 SQIVND (reference sequence). This CDR3 is built from 15 residues. The CDR3, as DNA: TGTGCCAGTAGTCGAGGGGCGAGCGGGAACTACGAGCAGTACTTC. This encodes CASSRGASGNYEQYF.

This clonotype has ten or more counts. This chain links TRBV14 with TRBJ2-3, with 13 positions matching TRBD2. Trimming cost V 4 bases and J 0 bases; bases outside gene matches: 4. The germline CDR1 and CDR2 sequences are SGHDN and FVKESK. The CDR3 is 17 amino acids. The CDR3 region is CASSLWTSGRSTDTQYF. CDR3 in DNA: TGTGCCAGCAGCCTCTGGACTAGCGGGAGAAGCACAGATACGCAGTATTTT.

This clonotype was detected many times. The V call is TRBV6-2 or TRBV6-3, the J call TRBJ2-3; 11 nucleotides agree with TRBD2. This CDR3 is 17 amino acids long. With 2 bases clipped from V and 3 bases from J, the junction kept 7 bases outside the gene matches. Germline CDR1 and CDR2: MNHEY and SVGEGT. CDR3 in DNA: TGTGCCAGCAGTTACCCCTTACTAGCGGGAGAGACAGATACGCAGTATTTT. Protein sequence: CASSYPLLAGETDTQYF.

The table lists this clonotype with a few counts. This likely traces to a read error, being one base from a far larger clone. The CDR3 does not close with the conserved phenylalanine or tryptophan, likely indicating a read error. This chain links TRBV11-2 with TRBJ2-5; D is unresolved. The closer fit of TRBJ2-1 to the DNA end suggests the J call may be wrong. CDR3 length equals 14 residues. Germline values: CDR1 SGHAT, CDR2 FQNNGV. CDR3: CASSLDFSNNEQFL. CDR3 nucleotides: TGTGCCAGCAGCTTAGATTTTTCCAACAATGAGCAGTTCCTC.

This clonotype showed up just once. This chain connects TRBV29-1 to TRBJ2-2; 7 nucleotides line up with TRBD1. The CDR3 is made up of 14 amino acids. The V gene end was trimmed by 6 bases and the J gene end by 1 base; junction bases not matched to a gene: 5. The germline V gene encodes CDR1 SQVTM and CDR2 ANQGSEA. The CDR3 DNA is TGCAGCGTGGCCAGGGGGTTGAACACCGGGGAGCTGTTTTTT. It codes for CSVARGLNTGELFF.

This clonotype was found many times. The chain combines TRBV5-1 with TRBJ2-5; D call uncertain. The length of the CDR3 is 16 residues. CDR1 and CDR2 (germline): SGHRS, YFSETQ. V was shortened by 0 bases and J by 2 bases, with 14 bases between the two germline ends. In DNA form, the CDR3 reads TGCGCCAGCAGCTTGGCCCTCGTACCGGCACAAGAGACCCAGTACTTC. Translation gives CASSLALVPAQETQYF. Filled out from reference TRBV5-1 and TRBJ2-5, the complete variable domain reads KAGVTQTPRYLIKTRGQQVTLSCSPISGHRSVSWYQQTPGQGLQFLFEYFSETQRNKGNFPGRFSGRQFSNSRSEMNVSTLELGDSALYLCASSLALVPAQETQYFGPGTRLLVL.